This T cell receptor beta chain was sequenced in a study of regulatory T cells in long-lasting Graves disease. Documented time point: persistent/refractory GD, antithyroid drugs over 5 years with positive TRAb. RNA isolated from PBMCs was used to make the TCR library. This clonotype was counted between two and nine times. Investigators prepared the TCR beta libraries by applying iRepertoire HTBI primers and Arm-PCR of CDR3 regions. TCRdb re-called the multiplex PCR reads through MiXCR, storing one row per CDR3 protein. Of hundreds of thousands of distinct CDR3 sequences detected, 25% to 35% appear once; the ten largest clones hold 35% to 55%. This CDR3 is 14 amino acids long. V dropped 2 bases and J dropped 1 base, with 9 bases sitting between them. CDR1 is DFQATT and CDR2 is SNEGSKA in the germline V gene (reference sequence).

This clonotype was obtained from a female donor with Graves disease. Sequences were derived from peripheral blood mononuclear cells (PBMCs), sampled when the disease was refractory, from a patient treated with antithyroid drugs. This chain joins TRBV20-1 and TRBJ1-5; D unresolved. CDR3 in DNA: TGCAGTGCTAGAACTTTGGGGAGCAATCAGCCCCAGCATTTT. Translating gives CSARTLGSNQPQHF.